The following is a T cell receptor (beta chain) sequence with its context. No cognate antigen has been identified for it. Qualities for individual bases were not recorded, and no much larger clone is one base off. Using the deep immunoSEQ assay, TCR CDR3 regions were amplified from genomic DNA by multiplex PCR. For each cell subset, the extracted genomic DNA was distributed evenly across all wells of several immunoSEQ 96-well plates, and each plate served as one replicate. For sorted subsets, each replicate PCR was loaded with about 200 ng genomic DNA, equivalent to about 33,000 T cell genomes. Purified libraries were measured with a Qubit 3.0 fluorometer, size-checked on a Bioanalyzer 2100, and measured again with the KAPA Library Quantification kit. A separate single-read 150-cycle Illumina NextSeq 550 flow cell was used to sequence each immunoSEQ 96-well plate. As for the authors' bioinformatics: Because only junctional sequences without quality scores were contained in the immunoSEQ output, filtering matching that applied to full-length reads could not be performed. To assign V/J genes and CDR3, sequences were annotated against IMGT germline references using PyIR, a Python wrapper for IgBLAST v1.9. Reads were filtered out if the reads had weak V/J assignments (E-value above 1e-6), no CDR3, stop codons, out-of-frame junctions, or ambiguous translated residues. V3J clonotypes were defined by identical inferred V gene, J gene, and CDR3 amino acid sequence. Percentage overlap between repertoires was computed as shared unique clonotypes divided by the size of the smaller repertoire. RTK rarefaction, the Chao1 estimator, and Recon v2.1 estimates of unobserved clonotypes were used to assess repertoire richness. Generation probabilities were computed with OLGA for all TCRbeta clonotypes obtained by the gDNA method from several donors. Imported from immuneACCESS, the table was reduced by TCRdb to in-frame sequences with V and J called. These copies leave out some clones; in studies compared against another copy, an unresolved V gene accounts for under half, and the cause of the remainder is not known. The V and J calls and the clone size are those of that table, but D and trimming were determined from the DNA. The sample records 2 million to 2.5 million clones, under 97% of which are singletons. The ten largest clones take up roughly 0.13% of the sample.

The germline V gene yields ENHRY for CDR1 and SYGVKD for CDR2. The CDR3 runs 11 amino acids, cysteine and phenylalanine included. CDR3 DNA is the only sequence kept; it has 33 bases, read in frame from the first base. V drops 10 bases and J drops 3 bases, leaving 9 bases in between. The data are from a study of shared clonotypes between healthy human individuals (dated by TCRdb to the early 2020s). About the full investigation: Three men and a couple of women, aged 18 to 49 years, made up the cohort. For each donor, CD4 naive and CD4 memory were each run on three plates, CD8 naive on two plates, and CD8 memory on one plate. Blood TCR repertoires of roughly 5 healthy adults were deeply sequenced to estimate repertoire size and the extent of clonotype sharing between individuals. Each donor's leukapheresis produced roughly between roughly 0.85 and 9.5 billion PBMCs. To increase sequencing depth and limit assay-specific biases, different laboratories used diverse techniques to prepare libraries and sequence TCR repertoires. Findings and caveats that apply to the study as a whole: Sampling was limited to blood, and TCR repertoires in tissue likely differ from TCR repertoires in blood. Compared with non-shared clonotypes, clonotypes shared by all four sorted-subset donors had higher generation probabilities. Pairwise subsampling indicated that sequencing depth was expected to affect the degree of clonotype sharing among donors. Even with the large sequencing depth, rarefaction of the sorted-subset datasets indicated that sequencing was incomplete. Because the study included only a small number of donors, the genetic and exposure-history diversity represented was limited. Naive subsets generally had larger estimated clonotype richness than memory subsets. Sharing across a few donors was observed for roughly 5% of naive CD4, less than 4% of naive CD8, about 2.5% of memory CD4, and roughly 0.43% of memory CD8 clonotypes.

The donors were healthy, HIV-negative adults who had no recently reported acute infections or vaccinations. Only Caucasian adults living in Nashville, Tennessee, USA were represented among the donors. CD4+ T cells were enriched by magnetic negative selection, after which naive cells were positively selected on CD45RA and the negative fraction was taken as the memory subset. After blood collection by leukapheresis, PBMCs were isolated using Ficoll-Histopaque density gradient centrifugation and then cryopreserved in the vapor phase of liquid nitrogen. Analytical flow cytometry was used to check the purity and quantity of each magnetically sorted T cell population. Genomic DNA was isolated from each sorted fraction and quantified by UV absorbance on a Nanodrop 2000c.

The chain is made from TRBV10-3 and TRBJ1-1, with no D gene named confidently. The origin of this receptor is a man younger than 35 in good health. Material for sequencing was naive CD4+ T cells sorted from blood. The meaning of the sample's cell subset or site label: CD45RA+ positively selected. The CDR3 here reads CATPGYTEAFF. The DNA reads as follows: TGTGCCACCCCTGGCTACACTGAAGCTTTCTTT.